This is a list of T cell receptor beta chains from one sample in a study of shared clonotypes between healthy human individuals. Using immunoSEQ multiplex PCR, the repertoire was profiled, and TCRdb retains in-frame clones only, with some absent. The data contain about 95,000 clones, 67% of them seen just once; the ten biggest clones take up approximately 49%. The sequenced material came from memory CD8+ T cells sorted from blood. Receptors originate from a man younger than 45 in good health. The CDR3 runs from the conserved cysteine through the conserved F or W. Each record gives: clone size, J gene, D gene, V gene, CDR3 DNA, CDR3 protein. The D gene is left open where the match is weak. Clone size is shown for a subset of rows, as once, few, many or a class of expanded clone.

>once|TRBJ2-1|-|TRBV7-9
TGTGCCAGCAGGGACAGATACAATGAGCAGTTCTTC
CASRDRYNEQFF
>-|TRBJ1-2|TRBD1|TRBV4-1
TGCGCCAGCAGCCAAGATCCGGGACAGGCAGCTGGCTACACCTTC
CASSQDPGQAAGYTF
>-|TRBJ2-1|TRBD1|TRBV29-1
TGCAGCGTTGTTTTCCGGGACAGGGGACTTACCTACAATGAGCAGTTCTTC
CSVVFRDRGLTYNEQFF
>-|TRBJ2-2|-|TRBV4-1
TGCGCCAGCAGCCGCCGGGAGCCCGGGGAGCTGTTTTTT
CASSRREPGELFF
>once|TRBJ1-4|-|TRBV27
TGTGCCAGCAGTCCTGGCCCCGGGGCGGGGGAACTGTTTTTT
CASSPGPGAGELFF
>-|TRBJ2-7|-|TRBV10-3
TGTGCCACCCGGACGGTCTCCTACGAGCAGTACTTC
CATRTVSYEQYF
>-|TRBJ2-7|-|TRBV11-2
TGTGCCAGCAGCCGAATTAACTACGAGCAGTACTTC
CASSRINYEQYF
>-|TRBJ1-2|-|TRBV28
TGTGCCAGCAGTTCCTTTATGGCTAACTATGGCTACACCTTC
CASSSFMANYGYTF
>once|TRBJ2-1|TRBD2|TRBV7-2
TGTGCCAGCAGCTCCAGGACTAGCGGGACCAGCAATGAGCAGTTCTTC
CASSSRTSGTSNEQFF
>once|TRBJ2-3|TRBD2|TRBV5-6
TGTGCCAGCACCATCGAGAGTTATCGGGGGGATCTCGCAGATACGCAGTATTTT
CASTIESYRGDLADTQYF
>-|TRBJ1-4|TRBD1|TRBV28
TGTGCCAGCAGTCTCTCGACAGGGGGGCGCGAAAAACTGTTTTTT
CASSLSTGGREKLFF
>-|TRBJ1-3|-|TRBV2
TGTGCCAGCAGTGACTGGGGTTCTGGAAACACCATATATTTT
CASSDWGSGNTIYF
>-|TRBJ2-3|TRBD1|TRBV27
TGTGCCAGCAGTTTATCGGGACAGGGGGGAACAGATACGCAGTATTTT
CASSLSGQGGTDTQYF
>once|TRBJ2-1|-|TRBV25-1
TGTGCCAGCAGTGAAAACAATGAGCAGTTCTTC
CASSENNEQFF
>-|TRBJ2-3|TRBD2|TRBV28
TGTGCCAGCAGTAGTATGACGCCGGGACTAGCGGGGAGAGGTGTAGATACGCAGTATTTT
CASSSMTPGLAGRGVDTQYF
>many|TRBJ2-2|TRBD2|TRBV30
TGTGCCTGGAGTCCCCCGGGACTATCTAACACCGGGGAGCTGTTTTTT
CAWSPPGLSNTGELFF
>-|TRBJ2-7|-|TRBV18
TGTGCCAGCTCACCACCGTCCAGGTTGGGCGAGCAGTACTTC
CASSPPSRLGEQYF
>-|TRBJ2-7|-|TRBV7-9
TGTGCCAGCAGCTTAGAAGGGGAGGTCGAGCAGTACTTC
CASSLEGEVEQYF
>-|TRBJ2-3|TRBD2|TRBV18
TGTGCCAGCTCACCACTGCGGGGGGTGGACACAGATACGCAGTATTTT
CASSPLRGVDTDTQYF
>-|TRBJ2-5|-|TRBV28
TGTGCCAGCAGTTTCTTACGGGGGGCGGCAGAGACCCAGTACTTC
CASSFLRGAAETQYF
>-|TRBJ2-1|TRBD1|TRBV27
TGTGCCAGCAGTTCCGGGACAGGTTCCTACAATGAGCAGTTCTTC
CASSSGTGSYNEQFF
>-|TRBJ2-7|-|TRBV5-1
TGCGCCAGCAGCTTGGCTACAGGTAATAGATACGAGCAGTACTTC
CASSLATGNRYEQYF
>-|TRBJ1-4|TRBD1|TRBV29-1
TGCAGCGCGGGACAGGGTGGCGAAAAACTGTTTTTT
CSAGQGGEKLFF
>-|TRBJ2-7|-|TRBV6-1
TGTGCCAGCAGTACGCAACGCTCCTACGAGCAGTACTTC
CASSTQRSYEQYF
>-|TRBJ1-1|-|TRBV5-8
TGTGCCAGCAGCTTGGGGTTGGGAATGAACACTGAAGCTTTCTTT
CASSLGLGMNTEAFF
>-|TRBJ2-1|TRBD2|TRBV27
TGTGCCAGCAGTTCCGCTAGCGGGAGCTCAAGTGAGCAGTTCTTC
CASSSASGSSSEQFF
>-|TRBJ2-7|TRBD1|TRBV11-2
TGTGCCAGCAGCGTTACGTGGACAGGGGAATCCTACGAGCAGTACTTC
CASSVTWTGESYEQYF
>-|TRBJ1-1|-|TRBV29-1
TGCAGCGTTGGAAGGACAGTCGGGAGCACTGAAGCTTTCTTT
CSVGRTVGSTEAFF
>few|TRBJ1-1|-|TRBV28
TGTGCCAGCAGTTTAGCCCAGAACACTGAAGCTTTCTTT
CASSLAQNTEAFF
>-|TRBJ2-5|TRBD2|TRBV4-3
TGCGCCAGCAGCCAAGATTGGGTCCTAGCGGGAGGAAACCAAGAGACCCAGTACTTC
CASSQDWVLAGGNQETQYF
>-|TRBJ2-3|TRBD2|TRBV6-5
TGTGCCAGCACAGGGGCGGGAGGGCCGAATACGCAGTATTTT
CASTGAGGPNTQYF
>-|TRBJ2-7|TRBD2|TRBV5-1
TGCGCCAGCAGCTTAGTGTCTGGGGGAGGGGAAACCTACGAGCAGTACTTC
CASSLVSGGGETYEQYF
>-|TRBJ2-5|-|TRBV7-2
TGTGCCAGCAGCTTAGATTCGGTGGAGACCCAGTACTTC
CASSLDSVETQYF
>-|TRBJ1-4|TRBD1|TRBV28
TGTGCCAGCAACCCCCGGGACAGGGGACGAACTAATGAAAAACTGTTTTTT
CASNPRDRGRTNEKLFF
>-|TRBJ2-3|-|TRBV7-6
TGTGCCAGCACCACCCTAGCAACAGATACGCAGTATTTT
CASTTLATDTQYF
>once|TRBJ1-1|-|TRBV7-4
TGTGCCAGCAGCTTGGGACGGATGAACACTGAAGCTTTCTTT
CASSLGRMNTEAFF
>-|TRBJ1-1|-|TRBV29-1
TGCAGCGTTGGAGGTGGGAACACTGAAGCTTTCTTT
CSVGGGNTEAFF
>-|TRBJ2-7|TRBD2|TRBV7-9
TGTGCCAGCAGCTTAGGGACTAGACCCTACGAGCAGTACTTC
CASSLGTRPYEQYF
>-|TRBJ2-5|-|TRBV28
TGTGCCAGCAGTTTACTTGCGGGAAGCGGAGAGACCCAGTACTTC
CASSLLAGSGETQYF
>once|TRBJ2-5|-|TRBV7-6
TGTGCCAGCAGCGTGGAAGGAGAGACCCAGTACTTC
CASSVEGETQYF
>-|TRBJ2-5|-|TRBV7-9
TGTGCCAGCAGCCCTATTGGGGGAAAGGAGACCCAGTACTTC
CASSPIGGKETQYF
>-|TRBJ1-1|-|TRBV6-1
TGTGCCAGCAGTGTCGGCGAGACTGAAGCTTTCTTT
CASSVGETEAFF